These 28 T cell receptor beta chains came from one sample sequenced in a study of sequential checkpoint blockade in melanoma. As for treatment: randomized to nivolumab then ipilimumab (arm A) or the reverse (arm B). Produced via immunoSEQ multiplex PCR; TCRdb's table is partial and in-frame only. The table shows around 10,000 clones, with about 24% occurring only once. Here the sequenced sample was tumor tissue (inferred from file names), taken from a patient given nivolumab and ipilimumab in sequence. These receptors were taken from a human donor with melanoma.

The CDR3 nucleotides read TGTGCCAGCAGCGTAGCTCTAGGAGGGCTCTACAATGAGCAGTTCTTC. The encoded protein is CASSVALGGLYNEQFF. The genes are TRBV9 and TRBJ2-1; TRBD2 is a possible D gene (6 bases). V was pared by 0 bases and J by 3 bases, with 13 bases between. CDR3 length: 16 residues. Germline V gene lookup returns CDR1 SGDLS and CDR2 YYNGEE. The whole variable domain, filled in from reference TRBV9 and TRBJ2-1, reads DSGVTQTPKHLITATGQRVTLRCSPRSGDLSVYWYQQSLDQGLQFLIQYYNGEERAKGNILERFSAQQFPDLHSELNLSSLELGDSALYFCASSVALGGLYNEQFFGPGTRLTVL.

Only a few counts were recorded for this clone. Distinct nucleotide sequences in the sample also encode this CDR3. This rearrangement joins TRBV7-1 to TRBJ1-1; the D gene is possibly TRBD1 (6 bases). TRBV7-1 is known as an ORF, though its function is uncertain. V gave up 4 bases and J gave up 5 bases, with 11 bases separating them. CDR3 length: 13 residues. Here the CDR3 reads CASSLSGATEAFF. The CDR3 DNA is TGTGCCAGCAGCTTATCAGGGGCTACTGAAGCTTTCTTT.

The chain recombines TRBV18 with TRBJ1-1; D is possibly TRBD1 (5 bases). CDR3 length equals 15 residues. The ends were cut back, 3 bases at V and 2 bases at J, with 13 bases in the middle. Per the germline V gene, CDR1 is KGHSH and CDR2 is LQKENI. CDR3 in DNA: TGTGCCAGCTCACCTTCGGGACTGGCAAACACTGAAGCTTTCTTT. Its protein is CASSPSGLANTEAFF. Together with reference TRBV18 and TRBJ1-1, the CDR3 gives the full variable domain: NAGVMQNPRHLVRRRGQEARLRCSPMKGHSHVYWYRQLPEEGLKFMVYLQKENIIDESGMPKERFSAEFPKEGPSILRIQQVVRGDSAAYFCASSPSGLANTEAFFGQGTRLTVV.

By sample fraction, this clone is large. The V call is TRBV11-3, the J call TRBJ1-1, with D possibly TRBD1 on 6 matching bases. There are 15 residues in the CDR3. Trimming cost V 5 bases and J 0 bases, with 13 bases left between them. Germline V CDR1 and CDR2: SGHNT, YENEEA. The CDR3 DNA sequence: TGTGCCAGCAGCCGGACAGTTGGCATGAACACTGAAGCTTTCTTT. This sequence encodes CASSRTVGMNTEAFF.

The rearrangement links TRBV18 to TRBJ1-1; D might be TRBD1 (5 bases). Germline V CDR1 and CDR2: KGHSH, LQKENI. V lost 6 bases, J lost 3 bases, and 11 bases lay in between. CDR3 size: 13 residues. The CDR3 reads CASSPGGDTEAFF. The DNA for the CDR3 is TGTGCCAGCTCCCCAGGAGGGGACACTGAAGCTTTCTTT.

The rearrangement uses TRBV6-8 and TRBJ2-1; tentatively, D is TRBD2 (6 bases). Germline CDR1 and CDR2: MNHGY and SAAAGT. The CDR3 loop spans 15 amino acids. Trimming took off 4 bases at V and 6 bases at J, with 16 bases between the two ends. The CDR3 protein is CASSSPGGSTNEQFF. CDR3 nucleotide sequence: TGTGCCAGCAGTTCCCCTGGGGGGAGTACCAATGAGCAGTTCTTC.

The chain recombines TRBV6-8 with TRBJ1-2; 8 bases fit TRBD1. J was trimmed by 12 bases and V by 2 bases; bases with no gene match: 5. The CDR3 totals 12 residues. From germline, CDR1 is MNHGY and CDR2 SAAAGT. The CDR3 loop reads CASSYLQGEHTF. The CDR3 DNA is TGTGCCAGCAGTTACCTACAGGGGGAACACACCTTC.

This clone was detected ten times or more. This chain joins TRBV7-5 and TRBJ2-1; TRBD2 is taken as the D call from the table, unchecked against the DNA. TRBV7-5 is marked as a pseudogene. The CDR3 has 17 amino acids. The DNA of the CDR3 is TGTGCCAGCAGCTTGAAACCGGGACTAGGCACAATGAGAGGGCAGTTCTTC. It specifies CASSLKPGLGTMRGQFF.

The chain has TRBV19 and TRBJ2-1; D is tentatively TRBD1 or TRBD2 (5 bases each). The CDR3 spans 15 residues. Trimming left V 3 bases short and J 3 bases short, with 12 bases between. Germline values: CDR1 LNHDA, CDR2 SQIVND (reference sequence). The CDR3 nucleotides are TGTGCCAGTAGTATCGTCGGGGCCCTCTACAATGAGCAGTTCTTC. Its translation: CASSIVGALYNEQFF.

The V and J genes are TRBV5-1 and TRBJ1-2; TRBD1 might be the D (6 bases). Per germline, CDR1 SGHRS and CDR2 YFSETQ. The CDR3 has 14 residues. Trimming removed 2 bases from V and 0 bases from J, with 8 bases in between. The CDR3: CASSLQGANYGYTF. CDR3 coding DNA: TGCGCCAGCAGCTTACAGGGCGCTAACTATGGCTACACCTTC. Variable domain in full (rest from reference TRBV5-1 and TRBJ1-2): KAGVTQTPRYLIKTRGQQVTLSCSPISGHRSVSWYQQTPGQGLQFLFEYFSETQRNKGNFPGRFSGRQFSNSRSEMNVSTLELGDSALYLCASSLQGANYGYTFGSGTRLTVV.

The chain links TRBV29-1 to TRBJ2-3, with no clear D. The V end lost 1 base, the J end lost 2 bases, and 4 bases lay between the germline ends. Germline V gene lookup returns CDR1 SQVTM and CDR2 ANQGSEA. The CDR3 has 12 amino acids. The CDR3 sequence is CSVEGATDTQYF. The CDR3 bases are TGCAGCGTTGAAGGGGCCACAGATACGCAGTATTTT.

The rearrangement links TRBV18 to TRBJ1-1; weak D call: TRBD1 (5 bases). This CDR3 is 14 amino acids long. V was pared by 5 bases and J by 1 base, with 11 bases between. CDR1 and CDR2 (germline): KGHSH, LQKENI. In DNA, the CDR3 is TGTGCCAGCTCATCCGGGACTGAGAACACTGAAGCTTTCTTT. Amino acids: CASSSGTENTEAFF.

This rearrangement joins TRBV11-3 to TRBJ2-7; TRBD1 aligns across 9 bases. The V gene end was trimmed by 3 bases and the J gene end by 4 bases; junction bases not matched to a gene: 13. The CDR3 is made up of 17 amino acids. Germline CDR1 is SGHNT and CDR2 is YENEEA. The CDR3 region has the DNA TGTGCCAGCAGCTTTAGGGCTACAGGGGGCGCCTCGTACGAGCAGTACTTC. It translates to CASSFRATGGASYEQYF.

This clone was found many times. The rearrangement joins TRBV11-3 to TRBJ1-6, with 9 nucleotides matching TRBD1. Trimming cost V 5 bases and J 8 bases; bases outside gene matches: 4. The CDR3 is 14 amino acids. The germline V gene has CDR1 SGHNT and CDR2 YENEEA. CDR3: CASSPGQGYSPLHF. CDR3 sequence (DNA): TGTGCCAGCAGCCCGGGACAGGGTTATTCACCCCTCCACTTT.

This clone has just a few counts. The chain joins TRBV18 to TRBJ2-4; perhaps TRBD1 as D (6 bases). Between the trimmed V and J ends, which lost 0 bases and 8 bases, there was a span of 14 bases. Germline assignment: CDR1 KGHSH and CDR2 LQKENI. The CDR3 consists of 15 residues. CDR3 nucleotide sequence: TGTGCCAGCTCACCACCTGGCACAGGGAATGACATTCAGTACTTC. Protein product: CASSPPGTGNDIQYF. Full variable domain (rest looked up from reference TRBV18 and TRBJ2-4): NAGVMQNPRHLVRRRGQEARLRCSPMKGHSHVYWYRQLPEEGLKFMVYLQKENIIDESGMPKERFSAEFPKEGPSILRIQQVVRGDSAAYFCASSPPGTGNDIQYFGAGTRLSVL.

The V call is TRBV28, the J call TRBJ2-7, with D unclear. V was cut by 9 bases and J by 3 bases, with 15 bases left in between. The CDR3 covers 13 residues. Germline V gene data show CDR1 as MDHEN and CDR2 as SYDVKM. CDR3 nucleotide sequence: TGTGCCAGTGGTGCGTCTCCAGTCTACGAGCAGTACTTC. Translating it yields CASGASPVYEQYF.

This clone came up a few times. The chain uses TRBV29-1 and TRBJ2-7; no firm D call. V lost 4 bases and J 2 bases, leaving 9 bases between the germline ends. The CDR3 has 12 amino acids. Germline V gives CDR1 SQVTM, CDR2 ANQGSEA. This CDR3 is CSVVVETYEQYF. The CDR3, as DNA: TGCAGCGTTGTTGTGGAAACCTACGAGCAGTACTTC.

This clone showed up just a few times. Here the CDR3 reads CASSVPGQKETQYF. In DNA, the CDR3 is TGTGCCAGCAGTGTTCCGGGACAGAAAGAGACCCAGTACTTC. V usage is TRBV6-8 and J usage is TRBJ2-5; 7 nucleotides line up with TRBD1. The CDR3 is made up of 14 amino acids. CDR1 is MNHGY, CDR2 SAAAGT, per germline. V lost 5 bases and J lost 3; bases outside the gene matches: 6.

The table lists this clone with many counts. The rearrangement uses TRBV6-8 and TRBJ1-2; TRBD1 matches 7 bases. V lost 2 bases to trimming and J lost 3 bases; unmatched junction nucleotides: 15. Germline V gene data show CDR1 as MNHGY and CDR2 as SAAAGT. The CDR3 is 18 residues long. In nucleotides, the CDR3 is TGTGCCAGCAGTTACCCAGACTTTAACAGGGGATCGGACTATGGCTACACCTTC. Translating gives CASSYPDFNRGSDYGYTF.

This clone has more than one count but fewer than ten. The rearrangement joins TRBV6-8 to TRBJ2-2; 7 bases align to TRBD1. Per the germline V gene, CDR1 is MNHGY and CDR2 is SAAAGT. V gave up 1 base and J gave up 5 bases; unmatched junction bases: 7. CDR3 length: 16 residues. This chain's CDR3 is CASSYFPTGLTGELFF. In DNA, the CDR3 is TGTGCCAGCAGTTACTTCCCGACAGGGTTGACCGGGGAGCTGTTTTTT.

At least ten counts were recorded for this clone. The V and J genes are TRBV11-3 and TRBJ2-5; D possibly corresponds to TRBD2 (5 bases). V shed 2 bases and J shed 5 bases, with 15 bases lying between them. Germline V gene data show CDR1 as SGHNT and CDR2 as YENEEA. The CDR3 sequence is 15 residues long. DNA for the CDR3: TGTGCCAGCAGCTTATCAGGCGGGCTAGGGGAGACCCAGTACTTC. Translation gives CASSLSGGLGETQYF.

This chain links TRBV6-8 with TRBJ2-7; the D is unclear. V lost 2 bases to trimming and J lost 1 base, with 9 bases between them. This CDR3 is 14 amino acids long. Germline CDR1 reads MNHGY; CDR2 reads SAAAGT. The CDR3 spells CASSYGAYSYEQYF. Written as DNA, the CDR3 is TGTGCCAGCAGTTACGGAGCGTATTCCTACGAGCAGTACTTC.

This clone was counted only a few times. V is TRBV28 and J is TRBJ2-5; D ambiguous. V lost 8 bases and J lost 5, with 15 bases in between. Germline V gene sequence: CDR1 MDHEN, CDR2 SYDVKM. This CDR3 region has 13 residues. The CDR3 bases are TGTGCCAGCGGGTCCGCCGGGTGGGAGACCCAGTACTTC. Protein product: CASGSAGWETQYF.

This clone appeared a few times. V usage is TRBV11-3 and J usage is TRBJ2-7; D might be TRBD2 (6 bases). In germline, CDR1 is SGHNT, CDR2 YENEEA. Trimming took off 3 bases at V and 5 bases at J, with 17 bases between the two ends. The CDR3 spans 15 residues. CDR3 DNA sequence: TGTGCCAGCAGCTTGGTCCACGGGAGTCTCCACGAGCAGTACTTC. This sequence encodes CASSLVHGSLHEQYF.

This clone occurred many times. This rearrangement joins TRBV11-3 to TRBJ1-1; possible D gene TRBD1, 5 bases. Germline values: CDR1 SGHNT, CDR2 YENEEA. There are 14 residues in the CDR3. Trimming removed 1 base at V and 7 bases at J, with 13 bases between. CDR3 DNA: TGTGCCAGCAGCTTAGTCTCTTTGGGGGGTGAAGCTTTCTTT. Translating it yields CASSLVSLGGEAFF.

This clone was seen a handful of times. This chain links TRBV11-3 with TRBJ2-2; no reliable D call. The CDR3 contains 14 residues. In germline, CDR1 is SGHNT, CDR2 YENEEA. V dropped 3 bases and J dropped 4 bases, with 9 bases sitting between them. CDR3 protein: CASSLDGSTGELFF. The CDR3 DNA reads as TGTGCCAGCAGCTTGGACGGGTCCACCGGGGAGCTGTTTTTT. Full variable domain (remainder filled in from reference TRBV11-3 and TRBJ2-2): EAGVVQSPRYKIIEKKQPVAFWCNPISGHNTLYWYLQNLGQGPELLIRYENEEAVDDSQLPKDRFSAERLKGVDSTLKIQPAELGDSAVYLCASSLDGSTGELFFGEGSRLTVL.

The chain links TRBV10-2 to TRBJ2-1, with D maybe TRBD2 (5 bases). The length of the CDR3 is 13 residues. Trimming left V 4 bases short and J 3 bases short, with 7 bases between. The V gene's germline CDR1 is WSHSY and CDR2 SAAADI. CDR3 sequence reads: CASSVSGYNEQFF. The CDR3 DNA sequence: TGCGCCAGCAGTGTCAGCGGCTACAATGAGCAGTTCTTC.

This clone was counted a few times. The rearrangement joins TRBV6-8 to TRBJ1-4; weak D call: TRBD1 (6 bases). Germline values: CDR1 MNHGY, CDR2 SAAAGT. This CDR3 region has 15 residues. V was trimmed by 0 bases and J by 8 bases, leaving 13 bases between them. The CDR3 sequence is CASSYSQGGGEKLFF. The CDR3 DNA is TGTGCCAGCAGTTACTCCCAGGGAGGGGGGGAAAAACTGTTTTTT.